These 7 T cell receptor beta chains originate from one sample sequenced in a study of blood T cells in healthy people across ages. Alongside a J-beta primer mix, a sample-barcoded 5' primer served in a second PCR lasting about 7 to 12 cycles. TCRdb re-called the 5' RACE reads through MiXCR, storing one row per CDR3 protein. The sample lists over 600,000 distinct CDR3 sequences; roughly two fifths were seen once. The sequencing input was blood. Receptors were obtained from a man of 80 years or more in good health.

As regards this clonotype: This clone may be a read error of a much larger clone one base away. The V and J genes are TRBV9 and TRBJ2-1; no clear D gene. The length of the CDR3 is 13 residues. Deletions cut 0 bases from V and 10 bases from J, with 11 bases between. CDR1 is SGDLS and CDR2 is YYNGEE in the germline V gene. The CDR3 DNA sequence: TGTGCCAGCAGCGTAGCTGGGAACTACGAGCAGTTCTTC. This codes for CASSVAGNYEQFF.

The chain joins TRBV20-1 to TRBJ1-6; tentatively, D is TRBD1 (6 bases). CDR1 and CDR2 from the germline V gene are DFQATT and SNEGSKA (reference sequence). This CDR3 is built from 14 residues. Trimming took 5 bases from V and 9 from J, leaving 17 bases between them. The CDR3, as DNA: TGCAGTGCTCAAAGACCGGGACAATTTTCACCCCTCCACTTT. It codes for CSAQRPGQFSPLHF.

This CDR3 is CASSQDRVNTEAFF. The CDR3 region has the DNA TGCGCCAGCAGCCAAGATAGAGTGAACACTGAAGCTTTCTTT. The J gene is TRBJ1-1, the V gene TRBV4-3, with D hard to call. The CDR3 has 14 residues. The V end was cut by 0 bases, the J end by 0 bases, with 5 bases between. In germline, CDR1 is LGHNA, CDR2 YSLEER.

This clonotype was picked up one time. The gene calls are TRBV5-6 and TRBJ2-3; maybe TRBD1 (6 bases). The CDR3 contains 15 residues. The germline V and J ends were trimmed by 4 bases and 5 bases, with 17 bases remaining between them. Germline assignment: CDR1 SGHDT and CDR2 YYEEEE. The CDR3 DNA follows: TGTGCCAGCAGCCAAAACAGGGTACGAGGAGATACGCAGTATTTT. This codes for CASSQNRVRGDTQYF.

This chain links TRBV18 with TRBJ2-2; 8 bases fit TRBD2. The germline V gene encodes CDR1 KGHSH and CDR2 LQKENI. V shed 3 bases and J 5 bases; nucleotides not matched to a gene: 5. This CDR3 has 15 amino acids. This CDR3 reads CASSPNSGITGELFF. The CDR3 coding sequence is TGTGCCAGCTCACCGAATAGCGGGATTACCGGGGAGCTGTTTTTT.

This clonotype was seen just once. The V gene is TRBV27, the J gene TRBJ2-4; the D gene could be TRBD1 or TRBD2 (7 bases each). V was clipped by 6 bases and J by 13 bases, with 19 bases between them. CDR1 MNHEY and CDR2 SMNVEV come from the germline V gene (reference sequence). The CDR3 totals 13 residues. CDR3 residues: CASRNSTGREQYF. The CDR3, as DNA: TGTGCCAGCAGGAATTCGACAGGGAGGGAGCAGTACTTC.

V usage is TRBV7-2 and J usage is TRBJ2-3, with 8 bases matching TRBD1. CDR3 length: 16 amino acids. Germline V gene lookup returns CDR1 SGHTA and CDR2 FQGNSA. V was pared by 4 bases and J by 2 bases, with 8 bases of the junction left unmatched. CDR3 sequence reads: CASSWRQGPSTDTQYF. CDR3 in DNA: TGTGCCAGCAGCTGGCGACAGGGGCCCTCCACAGATACGCAGTATTTT.